The rows below give T cell receptor beta chains drawn from one sample of a study of blood T cell repertoires in COVID-19. Profiling relied on immunoSEQ multiplex PCR, and the TCRdb table lists in-frame clones only, not all of them. The profile shows hundreds of thousands of clones, 70% to 75% of them singletons. Sequenced: peripheral blood. The receptors were sampled from an elderly woman with acute or convalescent COVID-19. Both conserved end residues are part of each CDR3. D genes are given only for firm matches. Clone size is shown for a subset of rows, as once, few, many or a class of expanded clone.

D	J	size	length	V	DNA	CDR3
TRBD2	TRBJ2-7	NA	12	TRBV12-3/TRBV12-4	TGTGCCAGCACCCGGGGGGGGAGCGAGCAGTACTTC	CASTRGGSEQYF
NA	TRBJ1-5	once	14	TRBV2	TGTGCCAGCAGCCCGCAGGGGTTGAATCAGCCCCAGCATTTT	CASSPQGLNQPQHF
TRBD2	TRBJ2-7	NA	14	TRBV6-2/TRBV6-3	TGTGCCAGCAGTTACTCGGGGACTAGCTTTCTTCGGTACTTC	CASSYSGTSFLRYF
NA	TRBJ2-7	NA	13	TRBV15	TGTGCCACCAGCAGAGATCGCGGGTACGAGCAGTACTTC	CATSRDRGYEQYF
TRBD1	TRBJ1-3	NA	17	TRBV5-1	TGCGCCAGCAGCTTGGTGGGACAGGGAAGGTCTGGAAACACCATATATTTT	CASSLVGQGRSGNTIYF
TRBD2	TRBJ2-7	NA	15	TRBV16	TGTGCCAGCAGCCAATTAACTAGCGGGCGGGACGAGCAGTACTTC	CASSQLTSGRDEQYF
TRBD2	TRBJ2-3	few	20	TRBV19	TGTGCCAGTAGTCCTCGAATGGGGACTAGCGGGAGGGGTAGCACAGATACGCAGTATTTT	CASSPRMGTSGRGSTDTQYF
NA	TRBJ2-1	once	13	TRBV3-1/TRBV3-2	TGTGCCAGCAGCCAAACGTCGTTAGAGCGGAAGTTCTTC	CASSQTSLERKFF
TRBD2	TRBJ2-3	NA	16	TRBV6-5	TGTGCCAGCAGTTACTCACTGCTAGCGGGGCAAGATACGCAGTATTTT	CASSYSLLAGQDTQYF
TRBD1	TRBJ2-7	NA	11	TRBV6-5	TGTGCCACCCGACAGGGCCGAAAGCAGTACTTC	CATRQGRKQYF
TRBD1	TRBJ2-3	NA	15	TRBV19	TGTGCCAGTAGTAGGGGACAGGGGGTAGGAGATACGCAGTATTTT	CASSRGQGVGDTQYF
NA	TRBJ2-3	NA	13	TRBV4-1	TGCGCCAGCAGCCAAGATCCCCAGGGTACGCAGTATTTT	CASSQDPQGTQYF
TRBD1	TRBJ2-1	few	17	TRBV18	TGTGCCAGCTCGTCGACCCGCGGGACAGGGGGTATCAATGAGCAGTTCTTC	CASSSTRGTGGINEQFF
NA	TRBJ1-3	NA	14	TRBV3-1/TRBV3-2	TGTGCCAGCAGCCAGTTCAGGGATGGAAACACCATATATTTT	CASSQFRDGNTIYF
NA	TRBJ1-1	NA	14	TRBV20-1	TGCAGTGCTAGTCGGTCAGGGCCGAACACTGAAGCTTTCTTT	CSASRSGPNTEAFF
NA	TRBJ2-7	NA	14	TRBV5-3	TGTGCCAGAAGCTTCTCTCGGTTTCCCTACGAGCAGTACTTC	CARSFSRFPYEQYF
TRBD2	TRBJ2-1	NA	14	TRBV24-1	TGTGCCACCAGTGATTTTGCTAGCGGCAATGAGCAGTTCTTC	CATSDFASGNEQFF
NA	TRBJ2-3	NA	15	TRBV6-2/TRBV6-3	TGTGCCAGCAGTCCGGGGAGAGGTAGGACAGATACGCAGTATTTT	CASSPGRGRTDTQYF
TRBD2	TRBJ2-5	NA	15	TRBV19	TGTGCCAGCGCCAGGACTAGCGGGGACCAAGAGACCCAGTACTTC	CASARTSGDQETQYF
NA	TRBJ1-2	NA	14	TRBV5-6	TGTGCCAGCAGCTTGGGGCGGATGAACTATGGCTACACCTTC	CASSLGRMNYGYTF
TRBD2	TRBJ2-1	NA	12	TRBV7-9	TGTGCCAGCAGCTTAGAGGGAGGGCAGCAGTTCTTC	CASSLEGGQQFF
NA	TRBJ2-3	NA	15	TRBV5-8	TGTGCCAGCAGCCCGGGACTCCCACCGACAGATACGCAGTATTTT	CASSPGLPPTDTQYF
TRBD1	TRBJ2-2	once	15	TRBV7-9	TGTGCCAGCAGCCCGGACAGGGTGGGGACCGGGGAGCTGTTTTTT	CASSPDRVGTGELFF
TRBD1	TRBJ1-3	NA	16	TRBV19	TGTGCCACCCAGGCCGGACAGGGGGTGACTGGAAACACCATATATTTT	CATQAGQGVTGNTIYF
NA	TRBJ1-1	NA	14	TRBV11-3	TGTGCCAGCAGCTTAAATCCAGGGTCCACTGAAGCTTTCTTT	CASSLNPGSTEAFF
NA	TRBJ1-1	NA	15	TRBV18	TGTGCCAGCTCAGGGCAGGGAATTGGCGTGAGTGAAGCTTTCTTT	CASSGQGIGVSEAFF
NA	TRBJ1-6	once	15	TRBV6-5	TGTGCCAGCCAAACGGCGGGGGGCAGTAATTCACCCCTCCACTTT	CASQTAGGSNSPLHF
NA	TRBJ2-3	NA	16	TRBV5-1	TGCGCCAGCACCGACAGGAGCCCAGGCGTCACAGATACGCAGTATTTT	CASTDRSPGVTDTQYF
TRBD1	TRBJ1-1	NA	17	TRBV7-9	TGTGCCAGCAGCTTAGCCCGGACAGGGGCGCAAAGCACTGAAGCTTTCTTT	CASSLARTGAQSTEAFF
TRBD2	TRBJ2-5	NA	16	TRBV7-2	TGTGCCAGCAGCTTAGCTCGGGGCCTAGGGGAGGGGACCCAGTACTTC	CASSLARGLGEGTQYF
NA	TRBJ2-1	few	14	TRBV30	TGTGCCTGGAGCGAGGGTCACTCCTACAATGAGCAGTTCTTC	CAWSEGHSYNEQFF
TRBD1	TRBJ1-1	NA	14	TRBV11-3	TGTGCCAGCAGCCAAGGGGGCTTGGGCACTGAAGCTTTCTTT	CASSQGGLGTEAFF
NA	TRBJ1-2	NA	14	TRBV29-1	TGCAGCGTTGCGAGGCAGAGCGGGGTTAAGGGCTACACCTTC	CSVARQSGVKGYTF
NA	TRBJ1-2	NA	15	TRBV4-3	TGCGCCAGCAGCCAAGATCGAGCTCGCATCTATGGCTACACCTTC	CASSQDRARIYGYTF
NA	TRBJ1-6	NA	15	TRBV11-2	TGTGCCAGCAGCCCGCGACAAGATTTTAATTCACCCCTCCACTTT	CASSPRQDFNSPLHF
NA	TRBJ2-7	NA	13	TRBV6-2/TRBV6-3	TGTGCCAGCAGTGGGGCGAACACCTACGAGCAGTACTTC	CASSGANTYEQYF
TRBD2	TRBJ2-5	NA	16	TRBV7-9	TGTGCCAGCAGCCTCCCTAGCGGGGGGCAGCAAGAGACCCAGTACTTC	CASSLPSGGQQETQYF
NA	TRBJ2-7	NA	17	TRBV6-6	TGTGCCAGCAGCCGATCGGAAGTGCTCAGGGGTCGGGGCGAGCAGTACTTC	CASSRSEVLRGRGEQYF
NA	TRBJ1-5	NA	15	TRBV25-1	TGTGCCAGCAGATCCTGGTTGGCAGACAATCAGCCCCAGCATTTT	CASRSWLADNQPQHF
NA	TRBJ2-7	NA	11	TRBV12-3/TRBV12-4	TGTGCCAGCAGTTTAATGGGGGGGCAGTACTTC	CASSLMGGQYF
NA	TRBJ1-6	NA	16	TRBV11-1	TGTGCCAGCAGCTTTACCGCGGGGATACTGGGTTCACCCCTCCACTTT	CASSFTAGILGSPLHF
TRBD2	TRBJ2-3	NA	16	TRBV11-3	TGTGCCAGCAGCTCGGGACTAGCTCCCATCACAGATACGCAGTATTTT	CASSSGLAPITDTQYF
TRBD1	TRBJ2-7	NA	15	TRBV4-3	TGCGCCAGCAGCCAACAGGACAGGGGCGGCTACGAGCAGTACTTC	CASSQQDRGGYEQYF
TRBD2	TRBJ2-1	NA	14	TRBV11-3	TGTGCCAGTTCTCGGGGGGGGTCCTACAATGAGCAGTTCTTC	CASSRGGSYNEQFF
TRBD1	TRBJ1-2	NA	14	TRBV27	TGTGCCAGCGGACAGGGTGGCCGCCTCTATGGCTACACCTTC	CASGQGGRLYGYTF
NA	TRBJ2-7	NA	15	TRBV30	TGTGCCTGGAGTGGCCCGAGGTTCAGCTCCTACGAGCAGTACTTC	CAWSGPRFSSYEQYF
NA	TRBJ1-6	few	17	TRBV28	TGTGCCAGCAGTCCCCCACCGGGACATAGAATCAATTCACCCCTCCACTTT	CASSPPPGHRINSPLHF
NA	TRBJ1-2	few	13	TRBV12-3/TRBV12-4	TGTGCCAGCAGTTTATGGGGGCCCTATGGCTACACCTTC	CASSLWGPYGYTF
TRBD1	TRBJ2-7	few	14	TRBV12-5	TGTGCTAGTGGCCTGGGACAGGGGGCGCGGGAGCAGTACTTC	CASGLGQGAREQYF